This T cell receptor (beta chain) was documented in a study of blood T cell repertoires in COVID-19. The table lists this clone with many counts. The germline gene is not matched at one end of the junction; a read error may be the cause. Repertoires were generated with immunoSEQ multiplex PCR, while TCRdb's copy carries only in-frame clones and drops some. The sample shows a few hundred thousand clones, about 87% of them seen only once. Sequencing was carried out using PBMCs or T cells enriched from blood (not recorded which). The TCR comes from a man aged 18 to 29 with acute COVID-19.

The CDR3 region has the DNA TGTGCCACCAGCAGAACTTTACGGGACTCGACCTACGGGCAGTACTTC. This translates into CATSRTLRDSTYGQYF. The chain uses TRBV15 and TRBJ2-7, with D possibly matching TRBD2 (6 bases). The germline V gene encodes CDR1 LNHNV and CDR2 YYDKDF (reference sequence). The CDR3 covers 16 residues.